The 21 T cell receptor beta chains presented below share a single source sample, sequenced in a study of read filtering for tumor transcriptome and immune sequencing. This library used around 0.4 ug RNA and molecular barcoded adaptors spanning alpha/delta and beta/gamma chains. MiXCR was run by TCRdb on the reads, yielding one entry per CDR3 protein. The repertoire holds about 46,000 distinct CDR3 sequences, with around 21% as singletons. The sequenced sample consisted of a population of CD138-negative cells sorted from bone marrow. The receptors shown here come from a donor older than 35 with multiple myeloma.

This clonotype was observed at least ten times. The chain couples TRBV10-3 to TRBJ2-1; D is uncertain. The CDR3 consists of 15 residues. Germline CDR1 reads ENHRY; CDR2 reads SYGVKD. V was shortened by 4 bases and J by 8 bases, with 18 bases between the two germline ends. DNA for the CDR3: TGTGCCATCAGTGTTTCACTACCTAGGAGCGATGAGCAGTTCTTC. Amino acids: CAISVSLPRSDEQFF.

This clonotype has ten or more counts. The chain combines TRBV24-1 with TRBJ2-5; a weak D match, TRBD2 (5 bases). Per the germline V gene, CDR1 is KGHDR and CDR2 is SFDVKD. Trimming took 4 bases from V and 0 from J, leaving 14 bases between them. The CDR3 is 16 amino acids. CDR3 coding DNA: TGTGCCACCAGTGACCAGGACTCCCAGTACCAAGAGACCCAGTACTTC. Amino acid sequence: CATSDQDSQYQETQYF.

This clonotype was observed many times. CDR3 amino acids: CASSLFGTGELFF. CDR3 DNA: TGTGCCAGCAGCTTATTCGGTACCGGGGAGCTGTTTTTT. The chain recombines TRBV7-6 with TRBJ2-2; D not resolved. Trimming cost V 2 bases and J 5 bases, with 6 bases left between them. From germline, CDR1 is SGHVS and CDR2 FNYEAQ. The CDR3 spans 13 residues.

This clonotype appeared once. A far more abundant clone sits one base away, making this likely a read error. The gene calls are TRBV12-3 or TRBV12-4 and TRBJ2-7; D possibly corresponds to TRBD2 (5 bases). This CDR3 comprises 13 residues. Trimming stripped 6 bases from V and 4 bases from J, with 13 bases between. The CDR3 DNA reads TGTGCCAGCAGATTGGGAGACATTTACGAGCAGTACTTC. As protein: CASRLGDIYEQYF.

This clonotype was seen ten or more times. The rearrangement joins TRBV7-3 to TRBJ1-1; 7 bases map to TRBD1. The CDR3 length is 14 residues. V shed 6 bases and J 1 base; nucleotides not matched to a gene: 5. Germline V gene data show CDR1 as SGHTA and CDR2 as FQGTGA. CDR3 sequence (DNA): TGTGCCAGCAGGTTGGAGGGGGCGAACACTGAAGCTTTCTTT. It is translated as CASRLEGANTEAFF.

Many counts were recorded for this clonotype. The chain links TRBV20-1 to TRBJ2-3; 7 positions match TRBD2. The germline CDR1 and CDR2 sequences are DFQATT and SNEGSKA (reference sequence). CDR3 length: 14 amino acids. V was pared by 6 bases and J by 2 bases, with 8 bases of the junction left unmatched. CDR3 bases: TGCAGTGCCCCTCTAGCGGAGTCCACAGATACGCAGTATTTT. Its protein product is CSAPLAESTDTQYF.

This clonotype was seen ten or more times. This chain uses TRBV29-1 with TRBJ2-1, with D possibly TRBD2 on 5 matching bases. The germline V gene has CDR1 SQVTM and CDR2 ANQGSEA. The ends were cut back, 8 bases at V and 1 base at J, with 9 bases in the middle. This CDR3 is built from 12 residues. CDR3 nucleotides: TGCAGCTTAGCGACATCCTACAATGAGCAGTTCTTC. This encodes CSLATSYNEQFF.

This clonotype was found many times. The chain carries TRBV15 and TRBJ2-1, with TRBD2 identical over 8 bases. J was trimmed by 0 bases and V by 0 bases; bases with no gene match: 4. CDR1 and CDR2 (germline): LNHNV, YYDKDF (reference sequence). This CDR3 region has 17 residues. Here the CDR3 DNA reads TGTGCCACCAGCAGAGAGGGTCTAGCGGGCTCCTACAATGAGCAGTTCTTC. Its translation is CATSREGLAGSYNEQFF.

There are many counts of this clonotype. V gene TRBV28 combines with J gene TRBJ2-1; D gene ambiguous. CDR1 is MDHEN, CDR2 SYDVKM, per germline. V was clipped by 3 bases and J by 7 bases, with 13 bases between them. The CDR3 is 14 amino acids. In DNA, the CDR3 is TGTGCCAGCAGTTTGAGTGTTGCAAAGAATGAGCAGTTCTTC. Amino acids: CASSLSVAKNEQFF.

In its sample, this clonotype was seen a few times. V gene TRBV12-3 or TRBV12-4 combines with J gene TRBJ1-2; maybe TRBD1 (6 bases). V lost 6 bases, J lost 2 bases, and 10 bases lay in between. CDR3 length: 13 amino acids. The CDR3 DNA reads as TGTGCCAGCAGCCACACAGGGAACTATGGCTACACCTTC. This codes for CASSHTGNYGYTF.

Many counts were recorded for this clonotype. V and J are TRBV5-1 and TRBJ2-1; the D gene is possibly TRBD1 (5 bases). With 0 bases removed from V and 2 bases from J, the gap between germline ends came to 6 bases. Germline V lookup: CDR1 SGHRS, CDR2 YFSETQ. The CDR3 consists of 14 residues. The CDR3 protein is CASSLGTPYNEQFF. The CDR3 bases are TGCGCCAGCAGCTTGGGGACACCCTACAATGAGCAGTTCTTC.

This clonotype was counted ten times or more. CDR3: CASSDIVAERGEQFF. CDR3 in DNA: TGTGCCAGCAGTGATATTGTGGCCGAGAGGGGTGAGCAGTTCTTC. The genes are TRBV6-1 and TRBJ2-1; either TRBD1 or TRBD2 may supply D (5 bases each). The V end was cut by 3 bases, the J end by 9 bases, with 18 bases between. The CDR3 has 15 amino acids. Germline assignment: CDR1 MNHNS and CDR2 SASEGT.

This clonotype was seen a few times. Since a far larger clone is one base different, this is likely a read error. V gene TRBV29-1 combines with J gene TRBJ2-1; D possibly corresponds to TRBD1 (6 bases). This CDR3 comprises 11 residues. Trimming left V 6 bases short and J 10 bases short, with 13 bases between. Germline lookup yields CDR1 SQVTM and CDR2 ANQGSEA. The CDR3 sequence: CSVTTGSEQFF. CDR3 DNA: TGCAGCGTAACCACAGGGAGCGAGCAGTTCTTC.

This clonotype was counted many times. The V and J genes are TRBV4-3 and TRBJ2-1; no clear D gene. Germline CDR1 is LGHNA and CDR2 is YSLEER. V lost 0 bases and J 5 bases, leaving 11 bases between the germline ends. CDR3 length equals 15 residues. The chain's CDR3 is CASSQDGVDNNEQFF. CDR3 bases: TGCGCCAGCAGCCAAGATGGGGTAGATAACAATGAGCAGTTCTTC.

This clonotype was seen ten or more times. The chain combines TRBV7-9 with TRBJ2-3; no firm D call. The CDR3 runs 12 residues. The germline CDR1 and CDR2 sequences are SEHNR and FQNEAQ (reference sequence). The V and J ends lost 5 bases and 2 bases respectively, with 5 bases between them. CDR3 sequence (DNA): TGTGCCAGCAGCCCCCCCACAGATACGCAGTATTTT. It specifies CASSPPTDTQYF.

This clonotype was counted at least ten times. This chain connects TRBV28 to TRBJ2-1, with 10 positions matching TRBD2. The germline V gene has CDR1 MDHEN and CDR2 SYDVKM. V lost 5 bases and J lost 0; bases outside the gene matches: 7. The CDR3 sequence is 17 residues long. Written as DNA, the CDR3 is TGTGCCAGCAGTACACAACTAGCGGGATTCTCCTACAATGAGCAGTTCTTC. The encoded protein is CASSTQLAGFSYNEQFF.

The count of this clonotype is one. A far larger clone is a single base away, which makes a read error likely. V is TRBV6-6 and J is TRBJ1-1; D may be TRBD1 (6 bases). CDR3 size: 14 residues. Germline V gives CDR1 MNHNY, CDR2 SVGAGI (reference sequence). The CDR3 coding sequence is TGTGCCAGCAGTTACTTAGGGACATCCACTAAAGCTTTCTTT. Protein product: CASSYLGTSTKAFF.

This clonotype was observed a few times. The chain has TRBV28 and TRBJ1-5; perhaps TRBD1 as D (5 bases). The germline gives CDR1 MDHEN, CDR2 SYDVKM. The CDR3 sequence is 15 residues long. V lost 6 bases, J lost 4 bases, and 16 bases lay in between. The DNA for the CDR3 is TGTGCCAGCAGCTCCGGGACTCGCACGAATCAGCCCCAGCATTTT. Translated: CASSSGTRTNQPQHF. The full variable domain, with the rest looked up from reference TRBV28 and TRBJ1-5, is DVKVTQSSRYLVKRTGEKVFLECVQDMDHENMFWYRQDPGLGLRLIYFSYDVKMKEKGDIPEGYSVSREKKERFSLILESASTNQTSMYLCASSSGTRTNQPQHFGDGTRLSIL.

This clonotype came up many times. For the CDR3, the DNA is TGTGCCAGCAGCACGGGGGCACCAGATACGCAGTATTTT. Residues: CASSTGAPDTQYF. The J gene is TRBJ2-3, the V gene TRBV7-6, with D possibly being TRBD1 or TRBD2 (6 bases each). This CDR3 has 13 residues. Germline CDR1 and CDR2: SGHVS and FNYEAQ. Deletions cut 5 bases from V and 4 bases from J, with 10 bases between.

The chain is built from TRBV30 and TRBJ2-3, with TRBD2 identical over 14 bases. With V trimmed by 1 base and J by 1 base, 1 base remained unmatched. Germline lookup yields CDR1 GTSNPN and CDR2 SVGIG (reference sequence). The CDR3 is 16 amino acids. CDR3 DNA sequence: TGTGCCTGGAGTGAGGGACTAGCGGGGGGCACAGATACGCAGTATTTT. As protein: CAWSEGLAGGTDTQYF. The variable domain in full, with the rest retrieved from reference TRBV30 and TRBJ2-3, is SQTIHQWPATLVQPVGSPLSLECTVEGTSNPNLYWYRQAAGRGLQLLFYSVGIGQISSEVPQNLSASRPQDRQFILSSKKLLLSDSGFYLCAWSEGLAGGTDTQYFGPGTRLTVL.

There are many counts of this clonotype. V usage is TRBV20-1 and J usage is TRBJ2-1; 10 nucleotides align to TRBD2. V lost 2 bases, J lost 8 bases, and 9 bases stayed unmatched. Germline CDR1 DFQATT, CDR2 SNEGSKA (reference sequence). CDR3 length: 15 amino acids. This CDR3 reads CSARTAGGPVDEQFF. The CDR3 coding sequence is TGCAGTGCTAGAACAGCGGGAGGGCCTGTGGATGAGCAGTTCTTC.